Shown below are 17 T cell receptor beta chains from a single sample sequenced in a study of cytomegalovirus exposure and HLA in healthy donors. PCR amplification relied on 60 Vbeta primers (plus 13 Jbeta primers). The protocol was immunoSEQ multiplex PCR, while the TCRdb copy is restricted to in-frame clones and leaves out a portion. The sample has some 150,000 clones, 79% seen once. Sequencing was carried out using PBMCs. The receptor source for this set is a man aged 30 to 45 in good health and CMV-seropositive.

On this clone: Relative to the germline gene, one junction end is altered; a read error may explain this. Other DNA sequences in the same sample also yield this CDR3. The chain recombines TRBV19 with TRBJ1-4; 8 bases match TRBD1. The length of the CDR3 is 16 residues. CDR1 LNHDA and CDR2 SQIVND come from the germline V gene (reference sequence). In DNA, the CDR3 is TGTGCCAGTAGTATAGATCGGACAGGGCGACATGAAAAATTGTTTTTT. This gives the protein CASSIDRTGRHEKLFF.

The genes are TRBV19 and TRBJ1-1, with TRBD1 as a possible D gene (5 bases). The germline gives CDR1 LNHDA, CDR2 SQIVND (reference sequence). V shed 0 bases and J shed 0 bases, with 8 bases lying between them. The CDR3 runs to 15 residues. The chain's CDR3 is CASSIEGVMNTEAFF. DNA of the CDR3: TGTGCCAGTAGTATAGAAGGGGTGATGAACACTGAAGCTTTCTTT.

This clone came up a few times. CDR3 coding DNA: TGTGCCAGCAGTTACTCGAATCAGGGGACCTACGAGCAGTACTTC. This translates into CASSYSNQGTYEQYF. The genes are TRBV6-5 and TRBJ2-7, with D possibly TRBD1 on 6 matching bases. The CDR3 totals 15 residues. Germline V lookup: CDR1 MNHEY, CDR2 SVGAGI. The germline V and J ends were trimmed by 0 bases and 2 bases, with 11 bases remaining between them.

This chain links TRBV5-6 with TRBJ2-5; 11 bases fit TRBD2. V gave up 3 bases and J gave up 5 bases; unmatched junction bases: 6. Per germline, CDR1 SGHDT and CDR2 YYEEEE. The CDR3 extends over 15 amino acids. The CDR3 nucleotides read TGTGCCAGCAGCTCGTTAGCGGGAGGGTCGGAGACCCAGTACTTC. Its protein product is CASSSLAGGSETQYF.

The chain couples TRBV11-2 to TRBJ2-3, with 7 bases fitting TRBD2. Germline values: CDR1 SGHAT, CDR2 FQNNGV. The CDR3 covers 12 residues. J was trimmed by 10 bases and V by 5 bases; bases with no gene match: 6. The CDR3 loop is CASSGLVMAQYF. CDR3 bases: TGTGCCAGCAGCGGACTAGTTATGGCGCAGTATTTT.

This clone came up once. The chain employs TRBV2 and TRBJ1-4, with 10 bases fitting TRBD1. The CDR3 runs to 15 residues. Unmatched junction bases numbered 7, after V lost 4 bases and J lost 8 bases. In germline, CDR1 is SNHLY, CDR2 FYNNEI. CDR3 DNA sequence: TGTGCCAGCAGTGGACAGGGGGCAGTAAAGGAAAAACTGTTTTTT. Translating gives CASSGQGAVKEKLFF.

The chain couples TRBV5-5 to TRBJ2-1, with D tentatively TRBD1 (5 bases). The CDR3 is 14 amino acids. CDR1 is SGHKS, CDR2 YYEKEE, per germline (reference sequence). V was shortened by 0 bases and J by 3 bases, with 7 bases between the two germline ends. CDR3 amino acids: CASSLGQLYNEQFF. The CDR3 DNA reads as TGTGCCAGCAGCTTGGGACAGCTCTACAATGAGCAGTTCTTC.

The gene calls are TRBV15 and TRBJ1-2; possibly TRBD1 for D (6 bases). V gave up 0 bases and J gave up 4 bases, with 12 bases separating them. The CDR3 spans 15 residues. Germline V gene lookup returns CDR1 LNHNV and CDR2 YYDKDF (reference sequence). In DNA, the CDR3 is TGTGCCACCAGCAGAGATAGCGGGGGCAGCTATGGCTACACCTTC. This gives the protein CATSRDSGGSYGYTF.

The chain has TRBV18 and TRBJ2-1; D is uncertain. Germline CDR1 reads KGHSH; CDR2 reads LQKENI. The germline V and J ends were trimmed by 3 bases and 5 bases, with 11 bases remaining between them. The CDR3 runs to 14 residues. The CDR3 protein is CASSPLDGDNEQFF. The CDR3 coding sequence is TGTGCCAGCTCACCCCTAGACGGTGACAATGAGCAGTTCTTC.

The chain uses TRBV11-3 and TRBJ2-3, with 9 positions matching TRBD2. The CDR3 has 17 residues. Germline CDR1 and CDR2: SGHNT and YENEEA. V lost 1 base, J lost 4 bases, and 9 bases stayed unmatched. This CDR3 reads CASSLGGWREGADTQYF. The DNA for the CDR3 is TGTGCCAGCAGCTTAGGAGGCTGGCGGGAGGGGGCAGATACGCAGTATTTT.

As for this clone: This sample includes further DNA sequences coding for the same CDR3. The V gene is TRBV7-8, the J gene TRBJ2-7; 10 bases are shared with TRBD1. The V gene end was trimmed by 4 bases and the J gene end by 1 base; junction bases not matched to a gene: 4. This CDR3 has 15 amino acids. From germline, CDR1 is SGHVS and CDR2 FQNEAQ. The CDR3 spells CASSSGQGPSYEQYF. CDR3 coding DNA: TGTGCCAGCAGCTCGGGACAGGGGCCATCCTACGAGCAGTACTTC.

This chain connects TRBV6-6 to TRBJ1-3; perhaps TRBD1 as D (5 bases). The CDR3 extends over 15 amino acids. The V end was cut by 4 bases, the J end by 0 bases, with 10 bases between. In germline, CDR1 is MNHNY, CDR2 SVGAGI (reference sequence). CDR3 sequence reads: CASSSDNSSGNTIYF. The CDR3 nucleotides read TGTGCCAGCAGTTCGGACAACTCCTCTGGAAACACCATATATTTT.

V is TRBV9 and J is TRBJ2-5, with TRBD2 matching over 10 bases. From germline, CDR1 is SGDLS and CDR2 YYNGEE. With 4 bases clipped from V and 3 bases from J, the junction kept 3 bases outside the gene matches. CDR3 length equals 14 residues. This chain's CDR3 is CASSYSGGKETQYF. The CDR3 coding sequence is TGTGCCAGCAGCTATAGCGGGGGGAAAGAGACCCAGTACTTC.

This clone occurred once. The rearrangement joins TRBV19 to TRBJ1-2; no firm D call. The CDR3 runs 14 residues. Trimming took off 7 bases at V and 1 base at J, with 13 bases between the two ends. CDR1 and CDR2 from the germline V gene are LNHDA and SQIVND (reference sequence). In nucleotides, the CDR3 is TGTGCCAGTATTCGGACTGCAGATAACTATGGCTACACCTTC. It encodes CASIRTADNYGYTF.

V and J are TRBV6-5 and TRBJ2-1, with 11 bases lining up with TRBD1. V lost 5 bases and J lost 9; bases outside the gene matches: 9. This CDR3 region has 15 residues. Germline CDR1 MNHEY, CDR2 SVGAGI. CDR3 nucleotides: TGTGCCAGCAGTCCCGGGACAGGGGGTTGGGGTGAGCAGTTCTTC. As protein: CASSPGTGGWGEQFF.

J is TRBJ2-7 and V is TRBV6-1, with D possibly being TRBD1 (6 bases). The germline V gene encodes CDR1 MNHNS and CDR2 SASEGT. This CDR3 is built from 15 residues. V lost 3 bases to trimming and J lost 0 bases, with 12 bases between them. CDR3 residues: CASSEDSRYSYEQYF. CDR3 bases: TGTGCCAGCAGTGAGGACAGCCGATACTCCTACGAGCAGTACTTC.

The chain joins TRBV4-2 to TRBJ2-7, with 8 bases identical to TRBD2. V trimming: 2 bases; J trimming: 2 bases; junction bases outside the gene matches: 5. This CDR3 region has 15 residues. Germline assignment: CDR1 LGHNA and CDR2 YNFKEQ. Here the CDR3 DNA reads TGTGCCAGCAGCCAACGGGAGGGCCAAACCTACGAGCAGTACTTC. This translates into CASSQREGQTYEQYF.